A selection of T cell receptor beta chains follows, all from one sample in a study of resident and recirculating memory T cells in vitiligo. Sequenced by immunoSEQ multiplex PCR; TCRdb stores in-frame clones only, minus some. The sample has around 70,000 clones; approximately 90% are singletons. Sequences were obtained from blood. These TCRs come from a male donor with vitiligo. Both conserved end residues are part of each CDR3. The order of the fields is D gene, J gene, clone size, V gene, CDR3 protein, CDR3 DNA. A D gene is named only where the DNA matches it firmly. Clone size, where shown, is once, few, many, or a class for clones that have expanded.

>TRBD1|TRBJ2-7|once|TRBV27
CASSLGPGQGIQRYF
TGTGCCAGCAGTTTAGGCCCGGGACAGGGAATCCAGCGGTACTTC
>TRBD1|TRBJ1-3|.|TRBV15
CATSRRITTGEAGNTIYF
TGTGCCACCAGCAGACGCATTACAACAGGGGAAGCTGGAAACACCATATATTTT
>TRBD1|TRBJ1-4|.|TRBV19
CASRDGTGALGNEKLFF
TGTGCCAGCAGGGATGGGACAGGGGCTTTGGGTAATGAAAAACTGTTTTTT
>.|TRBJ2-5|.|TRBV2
CATLGDTQETQYF
TGTGCCACCCTCGGGGACACCCAAGAGACCCAGTACTTC
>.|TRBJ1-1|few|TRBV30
CAWSVGGWDTEAFF
TGTGCCTGGAGTGTGGGAGGATGGGACACTGAAGCTTTCTTT
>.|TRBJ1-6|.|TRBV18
CASSPNSQALQHGPPLHF
TGTGCCAGCTCACCTAACTCCCAGGCCCTTCAGCATGGCCCACCCCTCCACTTT
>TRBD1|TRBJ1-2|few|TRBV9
CASNRDRGNYGYTF
TGTGCCAGCAATCGGGACAGGGGAAACTATGGCTACACCTTC
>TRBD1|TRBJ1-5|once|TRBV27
CASSPWTGGNQPQHF
TGTGCCAGCAGCCCTTGGACAGGGGGAAATCAGCCCCAGCATTTT
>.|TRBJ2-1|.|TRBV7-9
CASSRPEGRGEQFF
TGTGCCAGCAGCCGACCGGAGGGGCGAGGTGAGCAGTTCTTC
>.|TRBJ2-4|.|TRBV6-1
CASSERRENIQYF
TGTGCCAGCAGTGAACGGAGGGAAAACATTCAGTACTTC
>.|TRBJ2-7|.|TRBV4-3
CASSQEGGYEQYF
TGCGCCAGCAGCCAAGAAGGCGGCTACGAGCAGTACTTC
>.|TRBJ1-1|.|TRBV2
CASTYQGNTEAFF
TGTGCCAGCACGTACCAGGGGAACACTGAAGCTTTCTTT
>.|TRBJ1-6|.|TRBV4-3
CASSQEGSSYNSPLHF
TGCGCCAGCAGCCAAGAGGGGAGCTCCTATAATTCACCCCTCCACTTT
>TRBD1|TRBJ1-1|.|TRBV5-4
CASSLTTGGGGAFF
TGTGCCAGCAGCCTAACGACAGGGGGCGGTGGAGCTTTCTTT
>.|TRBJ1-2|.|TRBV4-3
CASREAATNYGYTF
TGCGCCAGCAGGGAGGCAGCCACTAACTATGGCTACACCTTC
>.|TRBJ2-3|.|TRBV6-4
CASSDRVTDTQYF
TGTGCCAGCAGTGATCGGGTCACAGATACGCAGTATTTT
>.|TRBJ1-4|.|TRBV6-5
CASRLNEKLFF
TGTGCCAGCAGGCTAAATGAAAAACTGTTTTTT
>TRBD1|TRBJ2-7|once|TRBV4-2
CASSGQGKGKVLEQYF
TGTGCCAGCAGCGGACAGGGGAAGGGGAAGGTGTTGGAGCAGTACTTC